This entry concerns a single TCR beta chain. Its cognate antigen is unknown. The entry originates in a study of T cell responses to AZD1222 COVID-19 vaccine. Study-level findings and limits: Clonal diversity was possibly underestimated, and white British individuals and females predominated among donors.

The CDR3 has 14 amino acids. Germline assignment: CDR1 SGHRS and CDR2 YFSETQ. Losses at the gene ends were 2 bases for V and 6 bases for J; bases not matched to a gene: 4. Profiling relied on immunoSEQ multiplex PCR, and the TCRdb table lists in-frame clones only, not all of them. The sample shows 150,000 to 200,000 clones, around 88% of them seen only once. The source is an adult who received the AZD1222 COVID-19 vaccine. The sample was peripheral blood, taken 28 days after the second AZD1222 dose. The chain links TRBV5-1 to TRBJ2-3, with TRBD1 matching over 9 bases. CDR3 coding DNA: TGCGCCAGCAGCTTTACAGGGGGCCAGGATACGCAGTATTTT. Protein: CASSFTGGQDTQYF.